Below are 4 T cell receptor beta chains sequenced from a single sample in a study of T-cell reconstitution after alpha-beta-depleted transplantation in children. Unique molecular identifiers were used in preparing the TCRbeta library. TCRdb redid the calling of the PCR reads with MiXCR, one entry per CDR3 protein. The table records roughly 500,000 distinct CDR3 sequences, about 18% of them present only once. The sample in question was PBMCs from the stem cell graft donor, obtained from the stem cell graft. These receptors came from a human donor who donated a stem cell graft to a child with acute lymphoblastic leukemia.

This clonotype turned up a few times. The chain employs TRBV12-3 or TRBV12-4 and TRBJ1-2; D is unclear. The CDR3 covers 17 residues. Trimming cost V 1 base and J 5 bases, with 20 bases left between them. The CDR3 sequence is CASSLEAYPYPLYGYTF. The CDR3 coding sequence is TGTGCCAGCAGTTTAGAGGCCTACCCCTACCCCCTATATGGCTACACCTTC.

The chain joins TRBV7-3 to TRBJ2-6, with 8 bases lining up with TRBD2. The junction had 8 bases not matched to a gene; V was cut back by 4 bases and J by 0 bases. The CDR3 has 18 amino acids. Germline assignment: CDR1 SGHTA and CDR2 FQGTGA. CDR3 sequence: CASSSRGSGASGANVLTF. The DNA of the CDR3 is TGTGCCAGCAGCTCCCGTGGTAGCGGGGCCTCTGGGGCCAACGTCCTGACTTTC.

The chain couples TRBV6-1 to TRBJ1-1; tentative D call: TRBD1 (6 bases). From germline, CDR1 is MNHNS and CDR2 SASEGT. The CDR3 covers 12 residues. Trimming took off 7 bases at V and 11 bases at J, with 17 bases between the two ends. DNA of the CDR3: TGTGCCAGCACCGCAGGGAGGGGGTTGGCTTTCTTT. Protein sequence: CASTAGRGLAFF.

The J gene is TRBJ2-7, the V gene TRBV5-1, with 7 bases matching TRBD2. The V segment lost 0 bases and the J segment 5 bases; nucleotides outside the gene matches: 5. Germline assignment: CDR1 SGHRS and CDR2 YFSETQ. This CDR3 is built from 14 residues. This chain's CDR3 is CASSLESSGHEQYF. The DNA of the CDR3 is TGCGCCAGCAGCTTGGAATCTAGCGGCCACGAGCAGTACTTC. Combining the CDR3 with reference TRBV5-1 and TRBJ2-7 gives the whole variable domain KAGVTQTPRYLIKTRGQQVTLSCSPISGHRSVSWYQQTPGQGLQFLFEYFSETQRNKGNFPGRFSGRQFSNSRSEMNVSTLELGDSALYLCASSLESSGHEQYFGPGTRLTVT.